Presented here are 30 T cell receptor beta chains from one specimen sequenced in a study of cytomegalovirus exposure and HLA in healthy donors. With 60 Vbeta and 13 Jbeta primers, the PCR was carried out. Produced via immunoSEQ multiplex PCR; TCRdb's table is partial and in-frame only. Of 40,000 to 55,000 clones listed, about three quarters are singletons. The sample was PBMCs. The origin of the receptors is a woman aged 45-65 years in good health and CMV-seronegative.

This chain uses TRBV7-7 with TRBJ2-5; TRBD2 might be the D (6 bases). V was trimmed by 5 bases and J by 5 bases, leaving 15 bases between them. The germline gives CDR1 SSHAT, CDR2 FNYEAQ (reference sequence). The CDR3 spans 14 residues. CDR3: CASSPGLAGETQYF. CDR3 in DNA: TGTGCCAGCAGCCCCGGGCTGGCGGGGGAGACCCAGTACTTC.

The V gene is TRBV7-2, the J gene TRBJ1-2, with a weak D call TRBD1 (5 bases). Trimming stripped 6 bases from V and 0 bases from J, with 14 bases between. The CDR3 runs 15 residues. Germline CDR1 is SGHTA and CDR2 is FQGNSA. The CDR3 protein is CASSPEGSSNYGYTF. The CDR3 bases are TGTGCCAGCAGTCCGGAGGGGTCCTCTAACTATGGCTACACCTTC.

The J gene is TRBJ1-2, the V gene TRBV6-5, with unresolved D. Germline V gives CDR1 MNHEY, CDR2 SVGAGI. Trimming cost V 6 bases and J 0 bases, with 8 bases left between them. The length of the CDR3 is 13 residues. The CDR3 region has the DNA TGTGCCAGCAGCCCGGGAGCTAACTATGGCTACACCTTC. This translates into CASSPGANYGYTF.

The chain recombines TRBV28 with TRBJ2-1, with unresolved D. Germline V gene lookup returns CDR1 MDHEN and CDR2 SYDVKM. The CDR3 consists of 12 residues. Trimming removed 11 bases at V and 0 bases at J, with 8 bases between. DNA of the CDR3: TGTGCCGTCTCTAGCTCCTACAATGAGCAGTTCTTC. Translated: CAVSSSYNEQFF.

Only a few counts were recorded for this clone. This rearrangement joins TRBV28 to TRBJ1-2, with 7 bases aligning to TRBD1. In germline, CDR1 is MDHEN, CDR2 SYDVKM. The V and J ends lost 3 bases and 7 bases, in that order; junction bases with no gene match: 17. The CDR3 runs to 17 residues. The CDR3 loop is CASSFNRGSRGLGGYTF. Written as DNA, the CDR3 is TGTGCCAGCAGTTTTAACAGGGGCAGTCGAGGATTGGGTGGCTACACCTTC.

This clone was found once. The J gene is TRBJ2-5, the V gene TRBV6-1; 8 nucleotides agree with TRBD2. The trim removed 4 bases at V and 2 bases at J, leaving 3 bases unmatched. The germline V gene encodes CDR1 MNHNS and CDR2 SASEGT. The CDR3 contains 14 residues. CDR3 DNA sequence: TGTGCCAGCAGTGTTACTAGCGGACAAGAGACCCAGTACTTC. This encodes CASSVTSGQETQYF.

The chain has TRBV7-9 and TRBJ1-2; 7 bases are shared with TRBD1. This CDR3 has 12 amino acids. Unmatched junction bases numbered 5, after V lost 5 bases and J lost 8 bases. Germline V gene lookup returns CDR1 SEHNR and CDR2 FQNEAQ (reference sequence). CDR3 amino acids: CASSGQEEGYTF. The CDR3 bases are TGTGCCAGCAGCGGACAGGAGGAGGGCTACACCTTC.

The V and J genes are TRBV5-8 and TRBJ2-5, with TRBD2 identical over 15 bases. The CDR3 consists of 17 residues. The germline V gene has CDR1 SGHTS and CDR2 YDEGEE. The V gene end was trimmed by 4 bases and the J gene end by 3 bases; junction bases not matched to a gene: 7. CDR3 in DNA: TGTGCCAGCAGCCCCGGGACTAGCGGGGGGCCGGAAGAGACCCAGTACTTC. Its protein product is CASSPGTSGGPEETQYF.

The chain joins TRBV2 to TRBJ2-1; 12 nucleotides agree with TRBD2. CDR3 length: 15 amino acids. Germline trimming cut 6 bases from V and 4 bases from J; bases unmatched to any gene: 4. CDR1 is SNHLY, CDR2 FYNNEI, per germline. Written as DNA, the CDR3 is TGTGCCAGCAGCTTCCTAGCGGGAGGGTACAATGAGCAGTTCTTC. This gives the protein CASSFLAGGYNEQFF. Filled out from reference TRBV2 and TRBJ2-1, the complete variable domain reads EPEVTQTPSHQVTQMGQEVILRCVPISNHLYFYWYRQILGQKVEFLVSFYNNEISEKSEIFDDQFSVERPDGSNFTLKIRSTKLEDSAMYFCASSFLAGGYNEQFFGPGTRLTVL.

The chain joins TRBV30 to TRBJ2-7; TRBD2 aligns across 9 bases. Looked up from germline, CDR1 is GTSNPN and CDR2 is SVGIG (reference sequence). The CDR3 length is 16 residues. The trim removed 4 bases at V and 2 bases at J, leaving 12 bases unmatched. CDR3: CAWTRGGASGTYEQYF. The CDR3, as DNA: TGTGCCTGGACCAGAGGTGGGGCTAGCGGGACCTACGAGCAGTACTTC.

The rearrangement uses TRBV20-1 and TRBJ1-1; D call uncertain. Trimming shortened V by 3 bases and J by 0 bases, and 2 bases separated the two germline ends. CDR1 is DFQATT and CDR2 is SNEGSKA in the germline V gene (reference sequence). The length of the CDR3 is 11 residues. The CDR3 protein is CSASMNTEAFF. The CDR3 region has the DNA TGCAGTGCTAGTATGAACACTGAAGCTTTCTTT.

The chain couples TRBV5-8 to TRBJ2-1; 10 bases match TRBD1. J gave up 8 bases and V 6 bases, and 5 bases lay outside the gene matches. The germline V gene encodes CDR1 SGHTS and CDR2 YDEGEE. The CDR3 sequence is 13 residues long. The CDR3 here is CASTGQGFHEQFF. The CDR3 region has the DNA TGTGCCAGCACGGGACAGGGGTTTCATGAGCAGTTCTTC.

This chain uses TRBV2 with TRBJ1-2; 7 positions agree with TRBD1. CDR3 size: 14 residues. Germline assignment: CDR1 SNHLY and CDR2 FYNNEI. The V gene end was trimmed by 2 bases and the J gene end by 4 bases; junction bases not matched to a gene: 4. The CDR3 DNA reads TGTGCCAGCAGTGAATCAGGGGGAAGCTATGGCTACACCTTC. Translation gives CASSESGGSYGYTF.

The chain has TRBV30 and TRBJ1-1; TRBD1 might be the D (5 bases). V lost 3 bases, J lost 3 bases, and 8 bases lay in between. From germline, CDR1 is GTSNPN and CDR2 SVGIG (reference sequence). The CDR3 totals 12 residues. The CDR3 bases are TGTGCCTGGAGACCGGGGGACACTGAAGCTTTCTTT. This gives the protein CAWRPGDTEAFF.

The chain links TRBV14 to TRBJ2-3, with 10 bases identical to TRBD2. The CDR3 runs to 15 residues. The V gene end was trimmed by 4 bases and the J gene end by 4 bases; junction bases not matched to a gene: 5. CDR1 and CDR2 from the germline V gene are SGHDN and FVKESK. CDR3 in amino acids: CASSPIAGGSDTQYF. The CDR3 coding sequence is TGTGCCAGCAGCCCAATAGCGGGAGGATCAGATACGCAGTATTTT. The full variable domain, rest sourced from reference TRBV14 and TRBJ2-3, is EAGVTQFPSHSVIEKGQTVTLRCDPISGHDNLYWYRRVMGKEIKFLLHFVKESKQDESGMPNNRFLAERTGGTYSTLKVQPAELEDSGVYFCASSPIAGGSDTQYFGPGTRLTVL.

This clone has more than one count but fewer than ten. J is TRBJ1-2 and V is TRBV6-4; no clear D gene. The CDR3 consists of 13 residues. V was shortened by 3 bases and J by 5 bases, with 10 bases between the two germline ends. Germline V gene sequence: CDR1 MRHNA, CDR2 SNTAGT. For the CDR3, the DNA is TGTGCCAGCAGTGAAGCGGTTGGGTATGGCTACACCTTC. This encodes CASSEAVGYGYTF.

The J gene is TRBJ2-5, the V gene TRBV5-1, with TRBD1 identical over 8 bases. Germline V gene sequence: CDR1 SGHRS, CDR2 YFSETQ. This CDR3 has 15 amino acids. The V gene end was trimmed by 0 bases and the J gene end by 6 bases; junction bases not matched to a gene: 7. CDR3 in DNA: TGCGCCAGCAGCTTGGAGGTAGGACAGGGAAAGACCCAGTACTTC. This translates into CASSLEVGQGKTQYF.

This clone was picked up one time. Without the conserved terminal phenylalanine or tryptophan, this CDR3 likely stems from a read error. The chain joins TRBV5-1 to TRBJ2-3, with 8 bases that match TRBD2. The CDR3 contains 15 residues. The V and J ends lost 5 bases and 5 bases, in that order; junction bases with no gene match: 10. Germline V gene sequence: CDR1 SGHRS, CDR2 YFSETQ. This chain's CDR3 is CASRVAGLGGDTQYV. The CDR3 DNA is TGCGCCAGCAGAGTAGCGGGGCTGGGGGGAGATACGCAGTATGTT.

Comments on this clone: One end of the junction is discordant with germline, which a read error may explain. The same CDR3 is also encoded by other DNA sequences in this sample. The chain carries TRBV2 and TRBJ1-6, with TRBD1 matching over 8 bases. CDR3 size: 15 residues. Germline-derived CDR1 and CDR2 are SNHLY and FYNNEI. This CDR3 is CASAAPGTGYSPLHF. CDR3 in DNA: TGTGCCAGCGCGGCCCCCGGGACAGGATATTCACCTCTCCACTTT.

This clone has a single count. The V gene is TRBV21-1, the J gene TRBJ2-7; TRBD2, the table's D call, lacks a check against the DNA. TRBV21-1 is termed a pseudogene. The CDR3 contains 13 residues. CDR3: CASSKERVYEQYF. The CDR3 nucleotides read TGTGCCAGCAGCAAAGAACGGGTCTACGAGCAGTACTTC.

J is TRBJ1-2 and V is TRBV18; D is possibly TRBD1 (5 bases). There are 14 residues in the CDR3. Deletions cut 5 bases from V and 4 bases from J, with 14 bases between. Germline values: CDR1 KGHSH, CDR2 LQKENI. CDR3 protein: CASSTTDSIYGYTF. The CDR3 bases are TGTGCCAGCTCAACTACCGACAGTATCTATGGCTACACCTTC.

The V call is TRBV6-1, the J call TRBJ2-3; D unclear. The V end was cut by 6 bases, the J end by 2 bases, with 15 bases between. Germline CDR1 is MNHNS and CDR2 is SASEGT. This CDR3 spans 15 amino acids. The CDR3 nucleotides read TGTGCCAGCAGAAAAGACTTTTTGCTCACAGATACGCAGTATTTT. This translates into CASRKDFLLTDTQYF.

The chain employs TRBV10-2 and TRBJ2-1, with 8 bases that match TRBD2. Unmatched junction bases numbered 12, after V lost 7 bases and J lost 7 bases. The germline V gene has CDR1 WSHSY and CDR2 SAAADI. The CDR3 totals 15 residues. The CDR3 DNA sequence: TGCGCCAGCATGTTACAAGCGGGAGTTACAAATGAGCAGTTCTTC. Protein sequence: CASMLQAGVTNEQFF.

V is TRBV19 and J is TRBJ1-4; 8 nucleotides line up with TRBD1. The CDR3 is 14 residues long. V was pared by 3 bases and J by 11 bases, with 8 bases of the junction left unmatched. Per the germline V gene, CDR1 is LNHDA and CDR2 is SQIVND (reference sequence). The CDR3 coding sequence is TGTGCCAGTAGTATGACAGGGGTAGGGGGGAAACTGTTTTTT. Amino acid sequence: CASSMTGVGGKLFF.

This clone has a handful of counts. The chain uses TRBV1 and TRBJ2-7; TRBD2, the D gene given by the table, was not confirmed from the DNA. TRBV1 is flagged as a pseudogene. The CDR3 has 17 residues. This chain's CDR3 is CTSSQDLRPGLEDEQYF. CDR3 DNA sequence: TGCACCAGCAGCCAAGACCTAAGACCGGGACTAGAGGATGAGCAGTACTTC.

This chain joins TRBV4-3 and TRBJ1-6, with D possibly matching TRBD1 (6 bases). V gave up 4 bases and J gave up 14 bases, with 15 bases separating them. The CDR3 has 13 amino acids. CDR1 LGHNA and CDR2 YSLEER come from the germline V gene. CDR3 sequence (DNA): TGCGCCAGCAGCCTACGACAGAACAGGGCCCTCCACTTT. Its protein is CASSLRQNRALHF.

The chain couples TRBV2 to TRBJ2-7; TRBD1 aligns across 9 bases. The ends lost 6 bases at V and 4 bases at J; junction bases unmatched: 7. Per germline, CDR1 SNHLY and CDR2 FYNNEI. The length of the CDR3 is 14 residues. The CDR3 sequence: CASSTDRGRYEQYF. The DNA for the CDR3 is TGTGCCAGCAGCACTGACAGGGGGAGGTACGAGCAGTACTTC.

The chain links TRBV4-3 to TRBJ2-1, with 7 positions matching TRBD1. Trimming cost V 4 bases and J 5 bases; bases outside gene matches: 5. Germline CDR1 and CDR2: LGHNA and YSLEER. The CDR3 covers 14 residues. CDR3 sequence: CASSPLTGNNEQFF. Here the CDR3 DNA reads TGCGCCAGCAGCCCCCTGACAGGGAACAATGAGCAGTTCTTC.

The rearrangement joins TRBV30 to TRBJ2-3; 10 positions match TRBD2. The germline V gene has CDR1 GTSNPN and CDR2 SVGIG (reference sequence). After removal of 1 base from V and 5 bases from J, the junction contained 3 bases not matched to a gene. This CDR3 is built from 14 residues. The CDR3 nucleotides read TGTGCCTGGAGTGATAGCGGGAGGAGAGATACGCAGTATTTT. It translates to CAWSDSGRRDTQYF.

The rearrangement joins TRBV2 to TRBJ1-3, with TRBD1 matching over 7 bases. The germline gives CDR1 SNHLY, CDR2 FYNNEI. This CDR3 region has 15 residues. With 6 bases clipped from V and 3 bases from J, the junction kept 8 bases outside the gene matches. Here the CDR3 reads CASSPTGRGGNTIYF. The CDR3 DNA follows: TGTGCCAGCAGCCCGACAGGGAGAGGTGGAAACACCATATATTTT. The full variable domain, its missing parts supplied by reference TRBV2 and TRBJ1-3, is EPEVTQTPSHQVTQMGQEVILRCVPISNHLYFYWYRQILGQKVEFLVSFYNNEISEKSEIFDDQFSVERPDGSNFTLKIRSTKLEDSAMYFCASSPTGRGGNTIYFGEGSWLTVV.